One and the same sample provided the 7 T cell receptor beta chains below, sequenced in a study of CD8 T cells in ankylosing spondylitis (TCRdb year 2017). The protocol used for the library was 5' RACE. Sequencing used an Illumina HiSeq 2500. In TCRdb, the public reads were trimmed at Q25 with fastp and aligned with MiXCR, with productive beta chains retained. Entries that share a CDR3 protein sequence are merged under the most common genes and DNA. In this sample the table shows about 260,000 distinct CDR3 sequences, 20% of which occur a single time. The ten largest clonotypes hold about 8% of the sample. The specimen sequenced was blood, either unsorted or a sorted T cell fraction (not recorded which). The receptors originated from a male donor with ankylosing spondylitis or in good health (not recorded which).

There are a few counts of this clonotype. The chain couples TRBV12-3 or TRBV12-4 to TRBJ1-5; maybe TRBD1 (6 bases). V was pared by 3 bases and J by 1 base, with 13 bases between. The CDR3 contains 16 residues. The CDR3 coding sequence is TGTGCCAGCAGTTTGCGGGGGGCGGGAAGCAATCAGCCCCAGCATTTT. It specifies CASSLRGAGSNQPQHF.

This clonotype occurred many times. In DNA, the CDR3 is TGCGCCAGCAGCTCTTCCCCGGTTTCGGGGGAGCTGTTTTTT. It encodes CASSSSPVSGELFF. V and J are TRBV5-1 and TRBJ2-2; no definite D call. The CDR3 is made up of 14 amino acids. The germline V gene has CDR1 SGHRS and CDR2 YFSETQ. V was cut by 3 bases and J by 8 bases, with 14 bases left in between.

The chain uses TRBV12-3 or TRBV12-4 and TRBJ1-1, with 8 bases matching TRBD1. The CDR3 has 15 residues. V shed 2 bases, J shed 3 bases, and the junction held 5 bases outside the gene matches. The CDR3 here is CASSLPAGGHTEAFF. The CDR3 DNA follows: TGTGCCAGCAGTTTACCGGCAGGGGGCCACACTGAAGCTTTCTTT.

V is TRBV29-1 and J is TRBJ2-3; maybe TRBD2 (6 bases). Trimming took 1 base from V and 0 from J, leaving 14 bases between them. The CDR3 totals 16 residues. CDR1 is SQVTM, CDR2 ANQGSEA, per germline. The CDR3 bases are TGCAGCGTTGAAGCGGGAGTCTGGGGTAGCACAGATACGCAGTATTTT. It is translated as CSVEAGVWGSTDTQYF.

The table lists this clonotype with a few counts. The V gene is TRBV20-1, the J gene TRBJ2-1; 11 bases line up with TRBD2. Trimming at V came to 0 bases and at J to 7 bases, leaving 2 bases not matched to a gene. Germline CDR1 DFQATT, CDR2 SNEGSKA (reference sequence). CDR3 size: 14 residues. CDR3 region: CSARDSGRVNEQFF. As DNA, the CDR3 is TGCAGTGCTAGAGATAGCGGGAGGGTTAATGAGCAGTTCTTC.

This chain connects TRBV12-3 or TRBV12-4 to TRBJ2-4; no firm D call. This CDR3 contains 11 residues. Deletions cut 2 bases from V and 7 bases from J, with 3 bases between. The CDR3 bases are TGTGCCAGCAGTTTACGGAACATTCAGTACTTC. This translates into CASSLRNIQYF.

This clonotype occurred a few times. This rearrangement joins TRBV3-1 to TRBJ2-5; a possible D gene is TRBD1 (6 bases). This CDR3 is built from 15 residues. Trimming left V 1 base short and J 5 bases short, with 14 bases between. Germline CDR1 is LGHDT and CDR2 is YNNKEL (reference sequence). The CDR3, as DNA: TGTGCCAGCAGCCAAGGGACAGCGAATGGCGAGACCCAGTACTTC. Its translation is CASSQGTANGETQYF.